The rows below give T cell receptor beta chains drawn from one sample of a study of blood T cell repertoires in COVID-19. Using immunoSEQ multiplex PCR, the repertoire was profiled, and TCRdb retains in-frame clones only, with some absent. The table shows about 140,000 clones, with around 81% occurring only once. The source material was peripheral blood. All receptors come from a woman aged 60-75 years with acute or convalescent COVID-19. The CDR3 runs from the conserved cysteine through the conserved F or W. D genes are given only for firm matches. Size is omitted from some rows. Given values are once, few, many or a class for expanded clones.

clone_size	v_call	d_call	j_call	cdr3_nt	cdr3_aa
once	TRBV5-1	.	TRBJ2-2	TGCGCCAGCAGCTGGGCACAGGGGAACACCGGGGAGCTGTTTTTT	CASSWAQGNTGELFF
.	TRBV6-2/TRBV6-3	.	TRBJ1-4	TGTGCCAGCAGCTTCGTATTAGTGGGGGCGCATGATGAAAAACTGTTTTTT	CASSFVLVGAHDEKLFF
few	TRBV6-2/TRBV6-3	.	TRBJ2-1	TGTGCCAGCAGTTACCACAACAGGGACAATGAGCAGTTCTTC	CASSYHNRDNEQFF
.	TRBV5-1	TRBD2	TRBJ2-1	TGCGCCAGCACCCATACCCCGGGACTAGCGGACAATGAGCAGTTCTTC	CASTHTPGLADNEQFF
.	TRBV24-1	TRBD2	TRBJ2-1	TGTGCCACCAGTGATTATAGCGGGAGGGCCAACAATGAGCAGTTCTTC	CATSDYSGRANNEQFF
.	TRBV11-2	.	TRBJ1-1	TGTGCCAGCAGCCTTACCGGCTGGAGCACTGAAGCTTTCTTT	CASSLTGWSTEAFF
.	TRBV5-1	.	TRBJ1-1	TGCGCCAGCAGCTTGGGACAAACTTTAGAAGCTTTCTTT	CASSLGQTLEAFF
.	TRBV28	TRBD2	TRBJ2-3	TGTGCCAGCAGTACCTATAGCGGGAGGGTCCTCACAGATACGCAGTATTTT	CASSTYSGRVLTDTQYF
.	TRBV18	TRBD1	TRBJ1-2	TGTGCCAGCTCACCGACAGGGAGAAACTATGGCTACACCTTC	CASSPTGRNYGYTF
.	TRBV4-1	.	TRBJ2-5	TGCGCCAGCAGCCAGAACAGGAACTCGTACCAAGAGACCCAGTACTTC	CASSQNRNSYQETQYF
.	TRBV19	TRBD2	TRBJ2-1	TGTGCCAGTAGTACCGCCGAGACTAGCATCAGCAATGAGCAGTTCTTC	CASSTAETSISNEQFF
once	TRBV28	.	TRBJ1-5	TGTGCCAGCAGTTCGGAGGGTCTTCTGGGCCAGCCCCAGCATTTT	CASSSEGLLGQPQHF
.	TRBV4-1	TRBD1	TRBJ2-5	TGCGCCAGCAGCTTACAGACAGGGCGGGAGACCCAGTACTTC	CASSLQTGRETQYF
.	TRBV3-1/TRBV3-2	.	TRBJ1-1	TGTGCCAGCAGCCGTCACAGGGTCAACACTGAAGCTTTCTTT	CASSRHRVNTEAFF
.	TRBV27	.	TRBJ1-5	TGTGCCAGCAGTTCCGACACCTATAGCAATCAGCCCCAGCATTTT	CASSSDTYSNQPQHF
few	TRBV9	.	TRBJ2-5	TGTGCCAGCAGCCCTGGTAGCGAGACCCAGTACTTC	CASSPGSETQYF
.	TRBV19	.	TRBJ1-6	TGTGCCAGTAATCTTGTTTACGGGGTTTATAATTCACCCCTCCACTTT	CASNLVYGVYNSPLHF
.	TRBV10-3	TRBD1	TRBJ1-2	TGTGCCATAACTTCGGGACAGGGGAACTATGGCTACACCTTC	CAITSGQGNYGYTF
.	TRBV3-1/TRBV3-2	TRBD2	TRBJ2-1	TGTGCCAGCAGCCAAAACGGACTAGCGGAGGCGCAGTTCTTC	CASSQNGLAEAQFF
few	TRBV18	TRBD1	TRBJ2-1	TGTGCCAGCTCCCCCGGGACAGGGCAAAATGAGCAGTTCTTC	CASSPGTGQNEQFF
.	TRBV28	.	TRBJ2-5	TGTGCCAGCAGTTTAATTCGGTCGTGGGAGACCCAGTACTTC	CASSLIRSWETQYF
.	TRBV15	.	TRBJ1-1	TGTGCCACCAACGAACACAAGAACACTGAAGCTTTCTTT	CATNEHKNTEAFF
once	TRBV11-3	.	TRBJ1-2	TGTGCCAGCAGCTTAGTCGGGGGGAACTATGGCTACACCTTC	CASSLVGGNYGYTF
few	TRBV11-2	TRBD2	TRBJ2-1	TGTGCCAGCAGTCCGGTCGGGAGGGAGCAGTTCTTC	CASSPVGREQFF
.	TRBV6-5	.	TRBJ1-5	TGTGCCAGCAGTTACTCACGGCAGGGGTATCAGCCCCAGCATTTT	CASSYSRQGYQPQHF
.	TRBV27	.	TRBJ1-2	TGTGCCAGCAGTTCCTTGACAGTAAACTATGGCTACACCTTC	CASSSLTVNYGYTF
.	TRBV2	TRBD2	TRBJ2-3	TGTGCCAGCAATCTACTAGCGAGCACAGATACGCAGTATTTT	CASNLLASTDTQYF
.	TRBV9	TRBD1	TRBJ2-2	TGTGCCAGCAGCGTAAAATGGGACAGGGGAGGGGAGCTGTTTTTT	CASSVKWDRGGELFF
.	TRBV5-4	.	TRBJ2-3	TGTGCCAGCAGCCCCGGTGACTCCACAGATACGCAGTATTTT	CASSPGDSTDTQYF
few	TRBV24-1	.	TRBJ2-1	TGTGCCACCAGTGATACCTACAGGGACGATGAGCAGTTCTTC	CATSDTYRDDEQFF
few	TRBV24-1	.	TRBJ2-3	TGTGCCACCAGTAGGGGGGAGGGCCGCACAGATACGCAGTATTTT	CATSRGEGRTDTQYF
once	TRBV5-4	.	TRBJ1-1	TGTGCCAGCAAGCTGGCAGGGATGAACACTGAAGCTTTCTTT	CASKLAGMNTEAFF
.	TRBV5-8	.	TRBJ1-2	TGTGCCAGCAGCTTGGACAGCAGGGGCTATGGCTACACCTTC	CASSLDSRGYGYTF
.	TRBV28	TRBD1	TRBJ2-7	TGTGCCAGCAGAAAGCCGGGACAGGACTCCTACGAGCAGTACTTC	CASRKPGQDSYEQYF
.	TRBV7-8	.	TRBJ2-7	TGTGCCAGCAGCTTAGTAGGCGGGGCGACCTCGGGGGAGCAGTACTTC	CASSLVGGATSGEQYF
.	TRBV21-1	.	TRBJ2-2	TGTGCCAGCAGCAAAGCTCGGGCCGGGGAGCTGTTTTTT	CASSKARAGELFF
.	TRBV23-1	TRBD1	TRBJ1-1	TGCGCCAGCAACCAAGGGGACAGAGGTGGGGTTCCTGAAGCTTTCTTT	CASNQGDRGGVPEAFF
.	TRBV5-1	TRBD2	TRBJ2-5	TGCGCCAGCACTCGAGGGCTAGCGGGAGTAGGAGAGACCCAGTACTTC	CASTRGLAGVGETQYF
.	TRBV9	.	TRBJ1-1	TGTGCCAGCAGCGTAGGTGGGAGTGAAGCTTTCTTT	CASSVGGSEAFF
.	TRBV19	TRBD2	TRBJ2-7	TGTGCCAGCCAGACTAGCGGGAGCTCCTACGAGCAGTACTTC	CASQTSGSSYEQYF
.	TRBV9	TRBD1	TRBJ2-4	TGTGCCAGCAGCAAAGGACAGGGGGCAATTCAGTACTTC	CASSKGQGAIQYF
few	TRBV18	TRBD1	TRBJ1-5	TGTGCCAGCTCTCCCGGACAGGGGGCTAATCAGCCCCAGCATTTT	CASSPGQGANQPQHF
.	TRBV28	.	TRBJ2-7	TGTGCCAGCAGTTTGAAAACACGCTACGAGCAGTACTTC	CASSLKTRYEQYF
.	TRBV7-2	TRBD1	TRBJ1-4	TGTGCCAGCAGCTTGGGGGGGACAGGGATTGAAAAACTGTTTTTT	CASSLGGTGIEKLFF
.	TRBV7-2	.	TRBJ1-3	TGTGCCAGCAGCTTACGGGGAAGCTCTGGAAACACCATATATTTT	CASSLRGSSGNTIYF
.	TRBV29-1	TRBD2	TRBJ2-3	TGCAGCGTCCTCGGGACTAGCGGGAGGGCCCCATACACAGATACGCAGTATTTT	CSVLGTSGRAPYTDTQYF
.	TRBV9	.	TRBJ2-1	TGTGCCAGCAGCGTAGAGGCCATAGCCAATGAGCAGTTCTTC	CASSVEAIANEQFF
.	TRBV5-5	TRBD1	TRBJ1-1	TGTGCCAGCAGAGCGGACAGGGCCTGGGGTGAAGCTTTCTTT	CASRADRAWGEAFF
.	TRBV27	.	TRBJ1-2	TGTGCCAGCAGTTCGGACAGATTCTATGGCTACACCTTC	CASSSDRFYGYTF
.	TRBV11-2	.	TRBJ2-2	TGTGCCAGCAGACAGGCGAACACCGGGGAGCTGTTTTTT	CASRQANTGELFF
.	TRBV19	.	TRBJ1-3	TGTGGTTCAGACTCTGGAAACACCATATATTTT	CGSDSGNTIYF
.	TRBV11-3	TRBD2	TRBJ2-3	TGTGCCAGCATTCGTTCCTCCGGGGGGGCGGATACGCAGTATTTT	CASIRSSGGADTQYF
.	TRBV7-2	.	TRBJ1-3	TGTGCCAGCAGCTTGTCGTTGGTTCTTGGCAACACCATATATTTT	CASSLSLVLGNTIYF
.	TRBV10-3	TRBD2	TRBJ2-4	TGTGCCATCAGTGAAGGACTAGCGGGAGGGGGAGGCTATCAGTACTTC	CAISEGLAGGGGYQYF
.	TRBV10-3	.	TRBJ1-1	TGTGCCATCAGTGCCCTAGACAGAGAAGCTTTCTTT	CAISALDREAFF